This section outlines one T cell receptor (beta chain) sequence together with its context. The entry originates in a study of control samples from healthy donors and cancer patients. Generated by immunoSEQ multiplex PCR, the TCRdb table keeps only in-frame clones and is missing some. The repertoire includes fewer than 100,000 clones, more than 75% of them detected once, and approximately 9.8% sits in the top ten. The V gene's germline CDR1 is SGHTS and CDR2 YDEGEE. This CDR3 region has 16 residues. V lost 4 bases to trimming and J lost 1 base, with 14 bases between them. The receptor was isolated from a woman aged 60-75 years in good health. This chain joins TRBV5-8 and TRBJ2-2, with D maybe TRBD1 (5 bases). Source material: blood. The CDR3 DNA follows: TGTGCCAGCAGCACTTTTGAGACAGTGAACACCGGGGAGCTGTTTTTT. Translating gives CASSTFETVNTGELFF.